This T cell receptor beta chain was retrieved from a study of cytomegalovirus exposure and HLA in healthy donors. Across the study: Early on, a data release was issued that held 80 million to 90 million unique TCRs from HLA-typed donors.

Study findings and constraints: No immune exposure information besides CMV serostatus was available.

Comment on this clone: Its antigen is as yet unknown.

The CDR3 length is 11 residues. Per germline, CDR1 MNHEY and CDR2 SMNVEV (reference sequence). The germline V and J ends were trimmed by 4 bases and 3 bases, with 3 bases remaining between them. The PCR made use of 60 Vbeta and 13 Jbeta primers. Using immunoSEQ multiplex PCR, the repertoire was profiled, and TCRdb retains in-frame clones only, with some absent. Of 52,000 or so clones detected, 60% to 80% appear once; the ten largest clones hold 2.5% to 3%. Sample: PBMCs. The chain has TRBV27 and TRBJ1-1; no clear D gene. The sequence was collected from a woman aged 40 to 50 in good health and CMV-seropositive. The CDR3 here is CASSSYTEAFF. CDR3 DNA sequence: TGTGCCAGCAGTTCGTACACTGAAGCTTTCTTT.